What follows are 7 T cell receptor beta chains derived from one specimen sequenced in a study of regulatory T cells in long-lasting Graves disease. To make TCR beta libraries, researchers used iRepertoire HTBI primers and Arm-PCR of CDR3 regions. TCRdb reprocessed the multiplex PCR reads with MiXCR, giving one entry per CDR3 protein. Among 400,000 to 450,000 distinct CDR3 sequences listed, around 17% were seen once. As to time point: newly diagnosed GD, antithyroid drugs for less than 3 months. PBMC RNA was the source of the TCR library. These data are also associated with another study on T cells in Graves' hyperthyroidism and ophthalmopathy.

Sequencing was performed on peripheral blood mononuclear cells (PBMCs), taken at new diagnosis, from a patient treated with antithyroid drugs. These receptors were obtained from a woman in her twenties or thirties with Graves disease.

This clonotype was detected many times. The junction and the germline gene differ at one end; a read error may be behind it. This chain joins TRBV10-3 and TRBJ2-1; 11 bases line up with TRBD1. CDR1 ENHRY and CDR2 SYGVKD come from the germline V gene. This CDR3 region has 14 residues. The CDR3 reads CAISGTGGGNERFF. The CDR3 DNA reads as TGTGCCATCAGCGGGACAGGGGGAGGGAATGAGCGGTTCTTC.

This chain joins TRBV14 and TRBJ2-5; D is possibly TRBD1 or TRBD2 (6 bases each). Germline V gene sequence: CDR1 SGHDN, CDR2 FVKESK. Trimming cost V 2 bases and J 5 bases, with 9 bases left between them. This CDR3 is built from 13 residues. DNA of the CDR3: TGTGCCAGCAGCCAACAGGGGAGGGAGACCCAGTACTTC. Its protein product is CASSQQGRETQYF.

The chain employs TRBV6-5 and TRBJ2-3; possible D gene TRBD1, 5 bases. The CDR3 loop spans 14 amino acids. Germline V CDR1 and CDR2: MNHEY, SVGAGI. Trimming cost V 0 bases and J 5 bases, with 9 bases left between them. This chain's CDR3 is CASSYSDRKDTQYF. The CDR3 bases are TGTGCCAGCAGTTACTCCGACAGAAAAGATACGCAGTATTTT.

There are many counts of this clonotype. This chain connects TRBV28 to TRBJ2-3, with no clear D. V lost 1 base and J lost 0, with 5 bases in between. The CDR3 runs 14 residues. CDR1 and CDR2 (germline): MDHEN, SYDVKM. The CDR3 spells CASSLFGSTDTQYF. The CDR3 nucleotides read TGTGCCAGCAGTTTATTCGGCAGCACAGATACGCAGTATTTT.

This chain links TRBV10-3 with TRBJ1-4, with 8 bases matching TRBD1. Germline CDR1 reads ENHRY; CDR2 reads SYGVKD. This CDR3 contains 15 residues. Trimming removed 6 bases from V and 7 bases from J; junction bases left unmatched: 10. This CDR3 is CAISQSDGQGEKLFF. The CDR3 DNA follows: TGTGCCATCAGCCAGTCGGATGGACAGGGTGAAAAACTGTTTTTT.

The sample holds a few counts of this clonotype. The chain employs TRBV7-9 and TRBJ2-3; D could derive from TRBD1 or TRBD2 (7 bases each). V was pared by 11 bases and J by 5 bases, with 20 bases between. The germline V gene encodes CDR1 SEHNR and CDR2 FQNEAQ (reference sequence). This CDR3 is built from 14 residues. The CDR3, as DNA: TGTGCCCCAGGGGGGGTGGAGGGCCTAGATACGCAGTATTTT. This translates into CAPGGVEGLDTQYF.

In DNA, the CDR3 is TGTGCCAGCAGCGTAGCCGTGACAGGAGGGGACACCGGGGAGCTGTTTTTT. Translated, it gives CASSVAVTGGDTGELFF. This chain joins TRBV9 and TRBJ2-2; D tentatively fits TRBD1 or TRBD2 (6 bases each). The CDR3 is 17 amino acids. Trimming took 0 bases from V and 3 from J, leaving 15 bases between them. CDR1 and CDR2 (germline): SGDLS, YYNGEE.